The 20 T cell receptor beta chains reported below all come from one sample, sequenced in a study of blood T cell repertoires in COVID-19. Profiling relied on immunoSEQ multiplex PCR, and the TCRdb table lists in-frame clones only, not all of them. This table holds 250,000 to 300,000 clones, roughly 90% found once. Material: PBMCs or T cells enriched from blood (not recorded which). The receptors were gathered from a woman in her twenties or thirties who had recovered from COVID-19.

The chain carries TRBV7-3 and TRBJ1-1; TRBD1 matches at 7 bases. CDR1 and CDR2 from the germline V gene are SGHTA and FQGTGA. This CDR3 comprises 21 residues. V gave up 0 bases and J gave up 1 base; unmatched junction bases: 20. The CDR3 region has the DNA TGTGCCAGCAGCTTAACCGACAGGGTTATATCGTCCAAGGGCGAGAACACTGAAGCTTTCTTT. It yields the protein CASSLTDRVISSKGENTEAFF.

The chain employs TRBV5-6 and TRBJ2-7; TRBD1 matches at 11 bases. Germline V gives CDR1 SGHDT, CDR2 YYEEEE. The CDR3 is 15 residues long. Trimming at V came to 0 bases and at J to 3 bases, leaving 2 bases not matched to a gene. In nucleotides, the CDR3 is TGTGCCAGCAGCTTGGGGGACAGGGGGTTCTACGAGCAGTACTTC. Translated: CASSLGDRGFYEQYF.

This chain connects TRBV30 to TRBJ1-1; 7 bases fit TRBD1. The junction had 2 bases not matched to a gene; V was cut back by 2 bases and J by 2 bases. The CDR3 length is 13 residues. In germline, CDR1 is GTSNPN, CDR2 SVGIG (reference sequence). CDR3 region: CAWSRDSNTEAFF. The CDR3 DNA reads TGTGCCTGGAGTAGGGACAGCAACACTGAAGCTTTCTTT.

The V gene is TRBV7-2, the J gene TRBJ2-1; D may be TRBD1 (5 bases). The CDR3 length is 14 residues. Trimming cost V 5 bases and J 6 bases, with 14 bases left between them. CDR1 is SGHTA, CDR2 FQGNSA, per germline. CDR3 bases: TGTGCCAGCAGCGAGCAGGGTATGCGCAATGAGCAGTTCTTC. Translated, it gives CASSEQGMRNEQFF.

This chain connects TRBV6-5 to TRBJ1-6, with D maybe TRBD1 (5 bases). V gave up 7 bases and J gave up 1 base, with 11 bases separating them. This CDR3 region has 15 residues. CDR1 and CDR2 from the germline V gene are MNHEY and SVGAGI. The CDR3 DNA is TGTGCCAGCACGGCCAGGGATTCCTATAATTCACCCCTCCACTTT. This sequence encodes CASTARDSYNSPLHF.

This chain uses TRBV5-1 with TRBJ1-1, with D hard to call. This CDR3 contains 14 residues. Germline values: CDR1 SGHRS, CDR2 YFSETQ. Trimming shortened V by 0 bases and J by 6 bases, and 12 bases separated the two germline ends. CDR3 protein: CASSLGSGTSEAFF. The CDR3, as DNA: TGCGCCAGCAGCTTGGGGTCGGGAACCTCTGAAGCTTTCTTT.

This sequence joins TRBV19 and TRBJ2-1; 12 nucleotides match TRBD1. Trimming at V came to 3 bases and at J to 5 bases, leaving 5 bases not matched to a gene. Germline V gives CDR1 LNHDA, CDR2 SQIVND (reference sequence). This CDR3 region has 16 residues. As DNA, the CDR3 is TGTGCCAGTAGTATGGCGGGACAGGGGGCCAACAATGAGCAGTTCTTC. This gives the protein CASSMAGQGANNEQFF.

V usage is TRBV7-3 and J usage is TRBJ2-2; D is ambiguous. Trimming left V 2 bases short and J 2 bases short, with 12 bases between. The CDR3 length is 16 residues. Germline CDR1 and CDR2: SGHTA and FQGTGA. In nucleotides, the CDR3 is TGTGCCAGCAGCTTATTACCCGGGTCTAACACCGGGGAGCTGTTTTTT. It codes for CASSLLPGSNTGELFF.

The CDR3 region has the DNA TGTGCCAGCAGTTCAGCTGGGACAGGTGACACCGGGGAGCTGTTTTTT. It is translated as CASSSAGTGDTGELFF. V gene TRBV28 combines with J gene TRBJ2-2; 8 bases are a match to TRBD1. The CDR3 contains 16 residues. The junction had 7 bases not matched to a gene; V was cut back by 4 bases and J by 3 bases. Germline V lookup: CDR1 MDHEN, CDR2 SYDVKM. The full variable domain, its missing parts supplied by reference TRBV28 and TRBJ2-2, is DVKVTQSSRYLVKRTGEKVFLECVQDMDHENMFWYRQDPGLGLRLIYFSYDVKMKEKGDIPEGYSVSREKKERFSLILESASTNQTSMYLCASSSAGTGDTGELFFGEGSRLTVL.

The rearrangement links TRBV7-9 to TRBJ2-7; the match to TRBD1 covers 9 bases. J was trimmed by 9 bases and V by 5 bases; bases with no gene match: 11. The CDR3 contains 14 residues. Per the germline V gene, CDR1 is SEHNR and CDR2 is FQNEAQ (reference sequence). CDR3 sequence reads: CASSLPGQGLMQYF. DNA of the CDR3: TGTGCCAGCAGCCTGCCGGGACAGGGACTGATGCAGTACTTC.

This CDR3 is CAWRTGPNYGYTF. The CDR3 coding sequence is TGTGCCTGGAGGACTGGCCCTAACTATGGCTACACCTTC. This chain uses TRBV30 with TRBJ1-2; no clear D gene. Trimming removed 3 bases at V and 0 bases at J, with 8 bases between. The CDR3 runs to 13 residues. CDR1 and CDR2 from the germline V gene are GTSNPN and SVGIG (reference sequence).

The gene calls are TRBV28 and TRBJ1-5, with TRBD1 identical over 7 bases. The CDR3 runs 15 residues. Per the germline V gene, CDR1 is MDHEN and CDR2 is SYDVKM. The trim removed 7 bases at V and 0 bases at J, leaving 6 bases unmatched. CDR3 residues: CASNPGTASNQPQHF. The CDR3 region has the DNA TGTGCCAGCAACCCCGGGACAGCTAGCAATCAGCCCCAGCATTTT.

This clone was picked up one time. CDR3 loop: CASSRSSGRAYNEQFF. CDR3 DNA: TGTGCCAGCAGCCGCTCTAGCGGGAGGGCATACAATGAGCAGTTCTTC. This rearrangement joins TRBV3-1 (or the pseudogene TRBV3-2) to TRBJ2-1; 12 positions agree with TRBD2. This CDR3 contains 16 residues. From germline, CDR1 is LGHDT and CDR2 YNNKEL (reference sequence). With V trimmed by 4 bases and J by 4 bases, 5 bases remained unmatched.

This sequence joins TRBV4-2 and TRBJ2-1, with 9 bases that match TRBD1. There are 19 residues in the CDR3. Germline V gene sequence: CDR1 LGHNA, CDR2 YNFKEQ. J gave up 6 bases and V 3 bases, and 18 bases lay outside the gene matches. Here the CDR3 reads CASSHLDRGMGTISNEQFF. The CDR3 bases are TGTGCCAGCAGCCACTTGGACAGGGGAATGGGGACTATTTCCAATGAGCAGTTCTTC.

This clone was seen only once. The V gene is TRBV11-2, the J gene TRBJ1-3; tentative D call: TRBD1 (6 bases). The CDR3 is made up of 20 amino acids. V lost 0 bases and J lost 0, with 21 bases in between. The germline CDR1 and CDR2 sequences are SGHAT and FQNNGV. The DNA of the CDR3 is TGTGCCAGCAGCTTAGAGGCGGCGGGGGCCCTAAAGAACTCTGGAAACACCATATATTTT. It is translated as CASSLEAAGALKNSGNTIYF. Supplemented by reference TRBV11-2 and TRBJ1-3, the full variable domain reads EAGVAQSPRYKIIEKRQSVAFWCNPISGHATLYWYQQILGQGPKLLIQFQNNGVVDDSQLPKDRFSAERLKGVDSTLKIQPAKLEDSAVYLCASSLEAAGALKNSGNTIYFGEGSWLTVV.

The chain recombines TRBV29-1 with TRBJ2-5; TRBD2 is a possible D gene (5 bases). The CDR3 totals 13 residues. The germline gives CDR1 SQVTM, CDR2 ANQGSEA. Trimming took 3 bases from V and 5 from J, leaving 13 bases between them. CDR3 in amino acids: CSVEGEGMETQYF. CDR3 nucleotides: TGCAGCGTTGAGGGTGAGGGTATGGAGACCCAGTACTTC.

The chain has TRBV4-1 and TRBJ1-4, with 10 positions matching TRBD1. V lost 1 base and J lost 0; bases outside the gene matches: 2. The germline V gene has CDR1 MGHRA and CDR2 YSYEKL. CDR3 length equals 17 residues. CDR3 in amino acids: CASSQGTGGATNEKLFF. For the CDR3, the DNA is TGCGCCAGCAGCCAAGGGACAGGGGGAGCAACTAATGAAAAACTGTTTTTT.

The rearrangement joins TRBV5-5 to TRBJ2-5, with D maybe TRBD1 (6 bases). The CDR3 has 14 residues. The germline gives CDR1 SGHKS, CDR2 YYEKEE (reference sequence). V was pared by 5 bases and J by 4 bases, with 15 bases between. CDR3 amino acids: CASSQSQGRETQYF. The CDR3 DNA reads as TGTGCCAGCAGTCAGTCCCAGGGGAGAGAGACCCAGTACTTC.

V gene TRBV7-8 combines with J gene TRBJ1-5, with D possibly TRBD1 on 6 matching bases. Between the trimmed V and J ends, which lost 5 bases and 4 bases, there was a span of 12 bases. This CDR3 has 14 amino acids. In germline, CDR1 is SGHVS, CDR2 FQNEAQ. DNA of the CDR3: TGTGCCAGCAGCCTAGGACAGCCGAATCAGCCCCAGCATTTT. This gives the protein CASSLGQPNQPQHF.

The CDR3: CASSLRSGGITGELFF. The DNA of the CDR3 is TGTGCCAGCAGTTTACGCTCCGGGGGAATCACCGGGGAGCTGTTTTTT. The chain carries TRBV28 and TRBJ2-2; possibly TRBD2 for D (6 bases). The length of the CDR3 is 16 residues. V lost 2 bases, J lost 4 bases, and 14 bases lay in between. Germline-derived CDR1 and CDR2 are MDHEN and SYDVKM.